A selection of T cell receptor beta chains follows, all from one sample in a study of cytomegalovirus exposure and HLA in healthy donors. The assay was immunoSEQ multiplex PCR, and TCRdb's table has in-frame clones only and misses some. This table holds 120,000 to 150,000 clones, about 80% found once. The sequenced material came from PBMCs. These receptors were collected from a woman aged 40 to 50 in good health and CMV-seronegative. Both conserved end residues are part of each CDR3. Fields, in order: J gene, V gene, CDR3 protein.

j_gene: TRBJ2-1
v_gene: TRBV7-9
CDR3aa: CASSLVRDEQFF

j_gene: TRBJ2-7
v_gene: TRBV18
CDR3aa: CASSPDPGQGFYEQYF

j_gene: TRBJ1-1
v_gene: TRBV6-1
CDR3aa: CASSGQGMNTEAFF

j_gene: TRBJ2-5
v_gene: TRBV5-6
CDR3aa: CASSLFRETQYF

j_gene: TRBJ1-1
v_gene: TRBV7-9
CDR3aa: CASSLPKRTGLPTEAFF

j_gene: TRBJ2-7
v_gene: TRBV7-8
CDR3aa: CASIEWASGRFSSYEQYF

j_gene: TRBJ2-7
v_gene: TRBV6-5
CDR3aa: CASAGGGTYEQYF

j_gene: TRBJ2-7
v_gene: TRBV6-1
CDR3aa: CASIRTGTYEQYF

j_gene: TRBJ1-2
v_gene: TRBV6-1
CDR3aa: CASSEVLLNWDRGDGYTF

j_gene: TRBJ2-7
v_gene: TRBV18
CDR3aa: CASSPGGQGSVEQYF

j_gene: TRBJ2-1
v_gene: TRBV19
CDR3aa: CASSLAGSYSYNEQFF

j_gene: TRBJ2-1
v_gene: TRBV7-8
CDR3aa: CASSFPSGSGTYNEQFF

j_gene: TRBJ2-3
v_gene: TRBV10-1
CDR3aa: CASSFSLGGGGTDTQYF

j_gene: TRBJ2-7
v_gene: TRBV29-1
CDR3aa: CSVGGGGPYEQYF

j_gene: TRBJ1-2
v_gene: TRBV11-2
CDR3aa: CASSLVRHRPNYGYTF

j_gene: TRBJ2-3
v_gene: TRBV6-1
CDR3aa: CASRLSGSITDTQYF

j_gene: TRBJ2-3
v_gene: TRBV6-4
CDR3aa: CASSDGTSLDTQYF

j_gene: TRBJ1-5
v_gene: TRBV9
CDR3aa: CASRTPRSTVYSNQPQHF

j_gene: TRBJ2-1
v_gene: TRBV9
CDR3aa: CASSRTSGRSGEQFF

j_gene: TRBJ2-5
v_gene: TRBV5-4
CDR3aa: CASSFGGERETQYF

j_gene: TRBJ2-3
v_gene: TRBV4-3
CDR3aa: CASSRLLAGPNLDTDTQYF

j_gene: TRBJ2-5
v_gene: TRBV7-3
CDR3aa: CASSLTGTGGEETQYF

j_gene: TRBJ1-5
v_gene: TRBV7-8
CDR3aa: CASSPWTGSNQPQHF

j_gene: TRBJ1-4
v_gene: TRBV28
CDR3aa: CASSLTREKLFF

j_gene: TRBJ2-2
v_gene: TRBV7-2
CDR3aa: CASSLGGQIGELFF

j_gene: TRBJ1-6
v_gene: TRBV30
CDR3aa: CAWMSGYNSPLHF

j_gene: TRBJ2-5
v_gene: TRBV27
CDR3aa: CASRGQSFRETQYF

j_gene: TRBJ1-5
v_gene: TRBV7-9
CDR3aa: CASSPGTGESQPQHF

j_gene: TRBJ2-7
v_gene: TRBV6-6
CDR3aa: CASSRPNTYRTPYF

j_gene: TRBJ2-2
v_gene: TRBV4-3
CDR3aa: CASSQETGGTGELFF

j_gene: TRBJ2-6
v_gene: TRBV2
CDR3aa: CASTLQGSSGANVLTF

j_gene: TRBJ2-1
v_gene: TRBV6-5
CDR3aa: CASSYGLAGEIF

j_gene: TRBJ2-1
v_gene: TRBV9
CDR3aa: CASSVFGREDEQFF

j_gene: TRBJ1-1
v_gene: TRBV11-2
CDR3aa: CASSLATGRMNTEAFF

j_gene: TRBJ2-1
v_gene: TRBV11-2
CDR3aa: CASSLGTTAWGQFF

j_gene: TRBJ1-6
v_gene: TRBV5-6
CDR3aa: CASSFAAPHSYNSPLHF

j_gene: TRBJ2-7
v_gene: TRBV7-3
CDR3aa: CASSLDRFDEQYF

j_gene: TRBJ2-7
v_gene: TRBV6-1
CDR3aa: CASRLLAGVYEQYF

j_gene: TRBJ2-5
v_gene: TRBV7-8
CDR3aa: CASSKQETQYF

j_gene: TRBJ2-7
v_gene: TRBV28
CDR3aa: CASSLSVGQGTEQYF

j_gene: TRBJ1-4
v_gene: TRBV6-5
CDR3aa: CASSYVGAQEKLFF

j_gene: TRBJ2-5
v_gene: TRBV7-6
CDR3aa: CASSLATGPIQTQYF

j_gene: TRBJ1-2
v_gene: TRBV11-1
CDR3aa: CASSLDSYYGYTF

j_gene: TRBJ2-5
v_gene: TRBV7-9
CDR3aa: CSSSLYETQYF

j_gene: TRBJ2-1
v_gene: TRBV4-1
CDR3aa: CASSPLGLAGPTYNEQFF

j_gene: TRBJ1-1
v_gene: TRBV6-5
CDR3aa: CASSSWDSEAFF